This TCR beta chain was observed in a study of shared clonotypes between healthy human individuals. Study-level information: A couple of women and a few men aged 18 to 49 served as donors. Points from the study as a whole: In this cohort, only blood was sampled, and tissue repertoires likely differ.

There are 13 residues in the CDR3. Germline-derived CDR1 and CDR2 are SQVTM and ANQGSEA. The V and J ends lost 4 bases and 5 bases, in that order; junction bases with no gene match: 2. Approximately 90 million PBMCs went into genomic DNA for unsorted samples. About this clone itself: Antigen unknown. Other nucleotide sequences from this sample produce the same CDR3.

PBMC DNA, left unsorted, was sequenced on ten immunoSEQ deep assay plates. Libraries were prepared by immunoSEQ multiplex PCR; TCRdb keeps only in-frame clonotypes and omits some of them. The top ten clones hold 13% of a sample with hundreds of thousands of clones, roughly three quarters of them seen once. Sequenced: PBMCs. This chain uses TRBV29-1 with TRBJ1-5; 10 nucleotides line up with TRBD1. The clonotype originates from a woman between 40 and 55 years old in good health. Some clones in this sample may be carry-over from other donors' samples. The CDR3 sequence: CSVGGTGDQPQHF. Here the CDR3 DNA reads TGCAGCGTTGGGGGGACAGGGGATCAGCCCCAGCATTTT.